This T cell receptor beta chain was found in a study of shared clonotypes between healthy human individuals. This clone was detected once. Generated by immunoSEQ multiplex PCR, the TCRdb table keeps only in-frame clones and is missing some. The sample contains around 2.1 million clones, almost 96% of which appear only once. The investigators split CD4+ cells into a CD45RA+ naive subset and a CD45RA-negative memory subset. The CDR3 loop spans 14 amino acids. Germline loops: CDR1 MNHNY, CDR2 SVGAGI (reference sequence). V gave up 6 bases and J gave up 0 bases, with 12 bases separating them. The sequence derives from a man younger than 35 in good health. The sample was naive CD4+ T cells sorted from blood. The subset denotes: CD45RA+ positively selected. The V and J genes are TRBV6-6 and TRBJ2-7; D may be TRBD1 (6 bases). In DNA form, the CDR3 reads TGTGCCAGCAGAGACACAGGGTCCTCCTACGAGCAGTACTTC. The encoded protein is CASRDTGSSYEQYF.